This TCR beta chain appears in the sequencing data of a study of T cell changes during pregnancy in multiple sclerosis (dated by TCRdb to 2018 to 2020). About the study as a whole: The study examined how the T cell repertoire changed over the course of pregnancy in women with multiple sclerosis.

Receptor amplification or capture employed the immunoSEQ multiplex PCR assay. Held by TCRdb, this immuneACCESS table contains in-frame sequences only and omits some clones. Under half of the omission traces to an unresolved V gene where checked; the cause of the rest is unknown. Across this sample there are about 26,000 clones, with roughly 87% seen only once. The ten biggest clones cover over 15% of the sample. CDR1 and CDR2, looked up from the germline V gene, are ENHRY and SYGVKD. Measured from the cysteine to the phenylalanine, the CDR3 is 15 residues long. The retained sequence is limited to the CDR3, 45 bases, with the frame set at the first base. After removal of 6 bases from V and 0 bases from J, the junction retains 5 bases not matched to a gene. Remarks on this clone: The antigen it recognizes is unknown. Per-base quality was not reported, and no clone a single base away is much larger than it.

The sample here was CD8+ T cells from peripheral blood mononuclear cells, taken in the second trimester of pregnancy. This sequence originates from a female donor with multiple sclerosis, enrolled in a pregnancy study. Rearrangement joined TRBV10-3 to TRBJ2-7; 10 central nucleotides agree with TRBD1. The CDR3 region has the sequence CAIREGQGSSYEQYF. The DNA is TGTGCCATCAGGGAGGGACAGGGGAGCTCCTACGAGCAGTACTTC.